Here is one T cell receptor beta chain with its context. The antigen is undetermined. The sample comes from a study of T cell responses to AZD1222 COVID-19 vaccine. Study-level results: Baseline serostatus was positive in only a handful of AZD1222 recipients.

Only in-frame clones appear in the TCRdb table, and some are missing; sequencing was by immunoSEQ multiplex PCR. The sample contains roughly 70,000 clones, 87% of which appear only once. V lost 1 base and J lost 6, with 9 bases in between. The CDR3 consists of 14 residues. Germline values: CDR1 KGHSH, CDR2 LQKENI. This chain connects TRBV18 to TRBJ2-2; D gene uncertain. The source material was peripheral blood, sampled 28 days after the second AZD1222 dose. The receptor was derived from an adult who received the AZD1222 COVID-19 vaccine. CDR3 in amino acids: CASSPRELAGELFF. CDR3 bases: TGTGCCAGCTCACCACGAGAATTAGCCGGGGAGCTGTTTTTT.